The 4 T cell receptor beta chains below were found in one sample sequenced in a study of OX40 agonist ivuxolimab in advanced cancers. Measured with immunoSEQ multiplex PCR; TCRdb has only the in-frame clones, and not every one. The table has roughly 25,000 clones, 70% to 90% seen once. Sample: CD4+ or CD8+ T cells sorted from blood, taken in a trial of the OX40 agonist ivuxolimab. These TCRs come from an adult with an advanced solid tumor such as melanoma, head and neck, liver or kidney cancer.

As DNA, the CDR3 is TGTGCCAGGCGACGCCACCTGGGCACTGAAGCTTTCTTT. Protein product: CARRRHLGTEAFF. The rearrangement links TRBV2 to TRBJ1-1; D is ambiguous. CDR1 is SNHLY and CDR2 is FYNNEI in the germline V gene. V dropped 9 bases and J dropped 4 bases, with 15 bases sitting between them. The CDR3 has 13 residues.

The V and J genes are TRBV9 and TRBJ2-2, with 7 bases identical to TRBD2. V lost 1 base to trimming and J lost 1 base; unmatched junction nucleotides: 4. Germline V gene lookup returns CDR1 SGDLS and CDR2 YYNGEE. This CDR3 comprises 16 residues. As DNA, the CDR3 is TGTGCCAGCAGCGTAAGGGCGGGGGTGAACACCGGGGAGCTGTTTTTT. It translates to CASSVRAGVNTGELFF.

This rearrangement joins TRBV7-9 to TRBJ2-7, with 9 nucleotides matching TRBD1. Per the germline V gene, CDR1 is SEHNR and CDR2 is FQNEAQ (reference sequence). This CDR3 has 13 residues. The V segment lost 6 bases and the J segment 6 bases; nucleotides outside the gene matches: 6. CDR3 amino acids: CASRDRDRVEQYF. DNA of the CDR3: TGTGCCAGCAGAGACCGGGACAGGGTCGAGCAGTACTTC.

The V and J genes are TRBV9 and TRBJ2-1; the D is unclear. V was cut by 7 bases and J by 10 bases, with 18 bases left in between. The length of the CDR3 is 13 residues. CDR1 and CDR2 from the germline V gene are SGDLS and YYNGEE. CDR3 in DNA: TGTGCCAGCGCGTCCACGTTGGGTGGAGAGCAGTTCTTC. Its protein product is CASASTLGGEQFF.